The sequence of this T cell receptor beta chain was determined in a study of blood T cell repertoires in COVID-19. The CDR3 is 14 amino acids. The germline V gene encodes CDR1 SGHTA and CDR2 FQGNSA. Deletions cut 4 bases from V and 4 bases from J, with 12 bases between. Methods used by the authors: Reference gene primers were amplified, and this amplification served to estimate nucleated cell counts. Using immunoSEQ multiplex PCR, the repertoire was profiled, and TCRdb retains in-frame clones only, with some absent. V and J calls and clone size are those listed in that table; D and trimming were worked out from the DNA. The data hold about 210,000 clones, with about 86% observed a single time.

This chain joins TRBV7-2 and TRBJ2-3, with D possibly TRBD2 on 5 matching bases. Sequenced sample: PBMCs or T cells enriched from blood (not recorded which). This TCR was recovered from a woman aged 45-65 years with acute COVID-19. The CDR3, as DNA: TGTGCCAGCAGCTCAACTAGGACTTCAGATACGCAGTATTTT. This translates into CASSSTRTSDTQYF.